The 15 T cell receptor beta chains given below trace back to one sample, sequenced in a study of blood T cell repertoires in COVID-19 (dated by TCRdb to about 2020). To prepare the library, the immunoSEQ multiplex PCR assay was applied. What TCRdb holds here is the immuneACCESS table cut down to in-frame rearrangements. Part of the clones is not present; checked against another copy, under half of the missing clones reflect an unresolved V gene, and the others are unexplained. Within this sample are roughly 190,000 clones, with approximately 89% of them counted one time only. Of the sample, less than 0.85% falls within the top ten clones. The sample taken for sequencing was PBMCs or T cells enriched from blood (not recorded which). The origin of the receptors is a woman in her late teens or twenties who had recovered from COVID-19.

The chain joins TRBV5-1 to TRBJ2-5; D possibly corresponds to TRBD1 (6 bases). Deletions cut 2 bases from V and 3 bases from J, with 8 bases between. Germline loops: CDR1 SGHRS, CDR2 YFSETQ. CDR3 length: 13 residues. CDR3 sequence (DNA): TGCGCCAGCAGCTTTTACAGGGAAGAGACCCAGTACTTC. Protein sequence: CASSFYREETQYF.

This chain links TRBV6-5 with TRBJ2-1, with no clear D. Germline assignment: CDR1 MNHEY and CDR2 SVGAGI. The germline V and J ends were trimmed by 6 bases and 0 bases, with 12 bases remaining between them. This CDR3 comprises 15 residues. CDR3 coding DNA: TGTGCCAGCAGAAGAGGCCCCAGCTCCTACAATGAGCAGTTCTTC. This encodes CASRRGPSSYNEQFF.

The genes are TRBV10-3 and TRBJ2-7; D is perhaps TRBD1 (6 bases). The CDR3 has 14 amino acids. Germline-derived CDR1 and CDR2 are ENHRY and SYGVKD. V was pared by 6 bases and J by 6 bases, with 18 bases between. Here the CDR3 reads CAIRTQYRESEQYF. The CDR3, as DNA: TGTGCCATCAGAACTCAATACAGGGAAAGCGAGCAGTACTTC.

V gene TRBV10-3 combines with J gene TRBJ1-1; maybe TRBD1 (6 bases). The CDR3 has 13 amino acids. Germline-derived CDR1 and CDR2 are ENHRY and SYGVKD. Trimming took 6 bases from V and 5 from J, leaving 13 bases between them. This CDR3 is CAIRAQGGTEAFF. The DNA for the CDR3 is TGTGCCATCAGGGCACAGGGAGGGACTGAAGCTTTCTTT.

The rearrangement uses TRBV28 and TRBJ2-1; 7 bases align to TRBD2. This CDR3 spans 17 amino acids. In germline, CDR1 is MDHEN, CDR2 SYDVKM. Trimming cost V 6 bases and J 0 bases; bases outside gene matches: 11. CDR3 nucleotide sequence: TGTGCCAGCAGACCCCTTGGCGGGGGAGGCTCCTACAATGAGCAGTTCTTC. Translating gives CASRPLGGGGSYNEQFF.

The rearrangement uses TRBV24-1 and TRBJ2-2; 9 bases are shared with TRBD2. The CDR3 has 18 amino acids. V shed 4 bases and J 4 bases; nucleotides not matched to a gene: 12. Germline values: CDR1 KGHDR, CDR2 SFDVKD. The CDR3 sequence is CATSDASGGRAGTGELFF. The CDR3 bases are TGTGCCACCAGTGACGCTTCTGGCGGGAGGGCCGGCACCGGGGAGCTGTTTTTT.

The rearrangement uses TRBV6-5 and TRBJ1-5; D gene unclear. Germline assignment: CDR1 MNHEY and CDR2 SVGAGI. The CDR3 is made up of 12 amino acids. V was trimmed by 8 bases and J by 6 bases, leaving 11 bases between them. The CDR3 protein is CASGISGQPQHF. The CDR3 bases are TGTGCCAGCGGTATTTCGGGTCAGCCCCAGCATTTT.

This chain connects TRBV27 to TRBJ1-4; 8 positions agree with TRBD1. This CDR3 spans 16 amino acids. Germline V gene sequence: CDR1 MNHEY, CDR2 SMNVEV (reference sequence). V lost 6 bases and J lost 0; bases outside the gene matches: 6. CDR3 amino acids: CASRRTGSTTNEKLFF. The CDR3, as DNA: TGTGCCAGCAGGCGGACAGGGAGTACAACTAATGAAAAACTGTTTTTT.

This clone was counted once. The J gene is TRBJ2-1, the V gene TRBV27, with 13 bases identical to TRBD2. The germline CDR1 and CDR2 sequences are MNHEY and SMNVEV (reference sequence). The CDR3 totals 17 residues. V gave up 4 bases and J gave up 8 bases; unmatched junction bases: 11. The CDR3, as DNA: TGTGCCAGCAGTTCCCATGGACTAGCGGGAGCAAGGTATGAGCAGTTCTTC. It yields the protein CASSSHGLAGARYEQFF.

This clone was seen a handful of times. The chain has TRBV19 and TRBJ2-2, with D maybe TRBD2 (6 bases). In germline, CDR1 is LNHDA, CDR2 SQIVND (reference sequence). V was cut by 2 bases and J by 4 bases, with 8 bases left in between. The CDR3 is 14 amino acids. The CDR3 reads CASSIKGGTGELFF. The CDR3 nucleotides read TGTGCCAGTAGTATAAAGGGAGGCACCGGGGAGCTGTTTTTT.

This chain joins TRBV19 and TRBJ2-6; D might be TRBD1 (6 bases). The V end lost 5 bases, the J end lost 1 base, and 12 bases lay between the germline ends. The germline CDR1 and CDR2 sequences are LNHDA and SQIVND (reference sequence). The CDR3 runs to 16 residues. DNA of the CDR3: TGTGCCAGTAGTTGGGCTAGGGGGTCTGGGGCCAACGTCCTGACTTTC. It translates to CASSWARGSGANVLTF.

The chain uses TRBV2 and TRBJ1-1; D remains ambiguous. The germline V gene encodes CDR1 SNHLY and CDR2 FYNNEI. The CDR3 is 12 residues long. The germline V and J ends were trimmed by 8 bases and 5 bases, with 12 bases remaining between them. CDR3 sequence reads: CASPERVTEAFF. In DNA form, the CDR3 reads TGTGCCAGCCCAGAACGGGTGACTGAAGCTTTCTTT.

This clone was seen just once. The genes are TRBV6-2 or TRBV6-3 and TRBJ2-7; D may be TRBD1 (5 bases). The CDR3 runs 12 residues. CDR1 MNHEY and CDR2 SVGEGT come from the germline V gene. Between the trimmed V and J ends, which lost 5 bases and 2 bases, there was a span of 7 bases. CDR3 loop: CASSGAAYEQYF. CDR3 DNA: TGTGCCAGCAGTGGGGCAGCCTACGAGCAGTACTTC.

The chain is built from TRBV7-9 and TRBJ1-2, with D unclear. This CDR3 spans 12 amino acids. V lost 4 bases, J lost 8 bases, and 11 bases lay in between. The V gene's germline CDR1 is SEHNR and CDR2 FQNEAQ (reference sequence). CDR3 DNA: TGTGCCAGCAGCTCAGGCCAGTTAGGCTACACCTTC. This codes for CASSSGQLGYTF.

The chain uses TRBV7-9 and TRBJ2-1, with D possibly being TRBD1 (5 bases). Germline CDR1 and CDR2: SEHNR and FQNEAQ (reference sequence). The CDR3 sequence is 14 residues long. Trimming removed 4 bases at V and 4 bases at J, with 11 bases between. The CDR3 region has the DNA TGTGCCAGCAGCTCACGACAGTTTTACAATGAGCAGTTCTTC. Protein: CASSSRQFYNEQFF.